Sequencing of this T cell receptor beta chain was carried out in a study of low-dose radiotherapy and immunotherapy resistance in tumors. Primers used for first-strand cDNA, a TRAV- and TRBV-specific set, covered both alpha and beta chains. TCRs were put through approximately 20 PCR cycles of amplification with Phusion. A constant-region primer and the V-primer adapter served as the primer pair. TCRdb ran MiXCR on the reads and lists one entry per CDR3 protein. The data contain about 39,000 distinct CDR3 sequences, less than 25% of them singletons. The length of the CDR3 is 14 residues. As regards this clonotype: This sequence is one base from a far larger clone and is likely a read error.

The time point: after trial treatment. This sample's treatment: LDRT plus nivolumab, ipilimumab, low-dose cyclophosphamide and aspirin (RACIN trial). This sequence originates from a female donor with ovarian cancer. The chain couples TRBV12-3 or TRBV12-4 to TRBJ1-1; no firm D call. The input for sequencing was PBMCs, taken after low-dose radiotherapy plus immunotherapy. CDR3 sequence reads: CASSIRLADAEAYF. CDR3 coding DNA: TGTGCCAGCAGTATACGACTGGCAGACGCTGAAGCTTACTTT.